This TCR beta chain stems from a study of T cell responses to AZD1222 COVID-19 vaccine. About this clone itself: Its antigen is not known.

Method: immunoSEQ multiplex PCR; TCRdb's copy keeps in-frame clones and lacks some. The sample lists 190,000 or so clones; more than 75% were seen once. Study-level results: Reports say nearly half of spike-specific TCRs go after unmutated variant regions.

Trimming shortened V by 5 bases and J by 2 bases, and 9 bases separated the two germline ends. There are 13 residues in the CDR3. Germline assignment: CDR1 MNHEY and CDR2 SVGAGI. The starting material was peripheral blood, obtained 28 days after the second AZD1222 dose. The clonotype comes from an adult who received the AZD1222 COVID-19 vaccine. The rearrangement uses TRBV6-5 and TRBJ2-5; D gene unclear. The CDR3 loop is CASSMTVQETQYF. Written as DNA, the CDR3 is TGTGCCAGCAGTATGACCGTACAAGAGACCCAGTACTTC.